The present TCR beta chain was sequenced within a study of regulatory T cells in long-lasting Graves disease. Study conclusions and caveats: Persistent patients shared 2,741 public clonotypes among themselves. Newly diagnosed patients shared fewer, at some 970.

Time point of the sample: newly diagnosed GD, antithyroid drugs for less than 3 months. Following extraction of RNA from PBMCs, that RNA was used to make the TCR library. As concerns this clonotype: Its specificity is not known. Given a far larger clone just one base away, this is likely a sequencing read error.

V gave up 5 bases and J gave up 5 bases, with 16 bases separating them. The CDR3 has 15 residues. Germline lookup yields CDR1 LGHDT and CDR2 YNNKEL (reference sequence). Construction of TCR beta libraries relied on iRepertoire HTBI primers and on Arm-PCR targeting CDR3 regions. TCRdb reprocessed the multiplex PCR reads via MiXCR and lists one record per CDR3 protein. This sample has 250,000 to 300,000 distinct CDR3 sequences, with about 17% found just once. This same sample was also taken into another study, of T cells in Graves' hyperthyroidism and ophthalmopathy. That work contributes: Blood also contained most expanded thyroid clonotypes above 0.001.

The input for sequencing was peripheral blood mononuclear cells (PBMCs), taken at new diagnosis, from a patient treated with antithyroid drugs. This receptor was identified in a woman aged 30 to 39 with Graves disease. This chain joins TRBV3-1 and TRBJ2-1; weak D call: TRBD2 (6 bases). CDR3 residues: CASSLSRGVDNEQFF. CDR3 in DNA: TGTGCCAGCAGCTTATCCCGCGGGGTGGACAATGAGCAGTTCTTC.